The next 18 T cell receptor beta chains were all read from a single sample in a study of shared clonotypes between healthy human individuals. Terminally differentiated effector memory CD45RA+ cells were excluded by CCR7 positive selection of CD45RO-negative cells. Profiling relied on immunoSEQ multiplex PCR, and the TCRdb table lists in-frame clones only, not all of them. The profile covers about 680,000 clones, with just over 90% appearing a single time and 24% taken by the ten largest. Sequencing input: naive CD8+ T cells sorted from blood. The receptors were gathered from a man aged 25-45 years in good health.

This clone was seen only a few times. The V gene is TRBV4-1, the J gene TRBJ2-1; TRBD1 agrees at 11 bases. The V and J ends lost 4 bases and 7 bases, in that order; junction bases with no gene match: 6. The CDR3 extends over 15 amino acids. Germline CDR1 MGHRA, CDR2 YSYEKL. The CDR3 protein is CASSLGQGVVNEQFF. CDR3 bases: TGCGCCAGCAGCCTGGGACAGGGGGTGGTTAATGAGCAGTTCTTC.

The rearrangement uses TRBV11-2 and TRBJ1-2; 7 bases align to TRBD1. Germline trimming cut 2 bases from V and 3 bases from J; bases unmatched to any gene: 9. The CDR3 runs 16 residues. From germline, CDR1 is SGHAT and CDR2 FQNNGV. The CDR3: CASSLQTGTYYYGYTF. Here the CDR3 DNA reads TGTGCCAGCAGCTTACAGACAGGGACCTACTACTATGGCTACACCTTC. The variable domain in full, completed from reference TRBV11-2 and TRBJ1-2, reads EAGVAQSPRYKIIEKRQSVAFWCNPISGHATLYWYQQILGQGPKLLIQFQNNGVVDDSQLPKDRFSAERLKGVDSTLKIQPAKLEDSAVYLCASSLQTGTYYYGYTFGSGTRLTVV.

V gene TRBV12-2 combines with J gene TRBJ2-3. TRBV12-2 is labeled a pseudogene. This CDR3 has 15 amino acids. CDR3 in DNA: TGTGCCAGCAGCCGGTCTATAGATGACACAGATACGCAGTATTTT. Translating it yields CASSRSIDDTDTQYF.

The chain links TRBV2 to TRBJ1-2, with D tentatively TRBD1 (5 bases). The V end lost 6 bases, the J end lost 4 bases, and 9 bases lay between the germline ends. Germline loops: CDR1 SNHLY, CDR2 FYNNEI. This CDR3 has 12 amino acids. The CDR3 loop reads CASRGTSYGYTF. In DNA, the CDR3 is TGTGCCAGCAGAGGGACTTCCTATGGCTACACCTTC.

This clone appeared many times. This chain uses TRBV28 with TRBJ1-5; TRBD1 agrees at 7 bases. This CDR3 has 14 amino acids. J lost 4 bases, V lost 4 bases, and 4 bases had no gene match. Looked up from germline, CDR1 is MDHEN and CDR2 is SYDVKM. The CDR3 spells CASSSGQKNQPQHF. The CDR3 bases are TGTGCCAGCAGTTCGGGACAGAAAAATCAGCCCCAGCATTTT. The variable domain in full, completed from reference TRBV28 and TRBJ1-5, reads DVKVTQSSRYLVKRTGEKVFLECVQDMDHENMFWYRQDPGLGLRLIYFSYDVKMKEKGDIPEGYSVSREKKERFSLILESASTNQTSMYLCASSSGQKNQPQHFGDGTRLSIL.

This sequence joins TRBV4-1 and TRBJ2-1; 9 bases agree with TRBD2. The CDR3 spans 16 residues. V lost 5 bases and J lost 3; bases outside the gene matches: 8. Germline V gives CDR1 MGHRA, CDR2 YSYEKL. CDR3 coding DNA: TGCGCCAGCAGCTTTCGACTAGCGGACGGCTACAATGAGCAGTTCTTC. Its protein product is CASSFRLADGYNEQFF.

This rearrangement joins TRBV9 to TRBJ2-5, with D hard to call. Trimming stripped 4 bases from V and 7 bases from J, with 11 bases between. CDR1 and CDR2 from the germline V gene are SGDLS and YYNGEE. The CDR3 runs to 12 residues. Written as DNA, the CDR3 is TGTGCCAGCAGCCTCTCCGATGGGACCCAGTACTTC. It yields the protein CASSLSDGTQYF. Full variable domain (missing parts from reference TRBV9 and TRBJ2-5): DSGVTQTPKHLITATGQRVTLRCSPRSGDLSVYWYQQSLDQGLQFLIQYYNGEERAKGNILERFSAQQFPDLHSELNLSSLELGDSALYFCASSLSDGTQYFGPGTRLLVL.

V and J are TRBV27 and TRBJ1-5; 7 bases are shared with TRBD1. There are 16 residues in the CDR3. The J segment lost 2 bases and the V segment lost 7 bases, leaving 11 bases of the junction unmatched. CDR1 is MNHEY, CDR2 SMNVEV, per germline (reference sequence). In nucleotides, the CDR3 is TGTGCCAGCAAAGAGGGGGCCACAGGGGGCAATCAGCCCCAGCATTTT. This codes for CASKEGATGGNQPQHF.

J is TRBJ2-1 and V is TRBV18; D remains unclear. The CDR3 sequence is 14 residues long. Trimming left V 3 bases short and J 9 bases short, with 15 bases between. The germline gives CDR1 KGHSH, CDR2 LQKENI. The CDR3 DNA reads as TGTGCCAGCTCACCGGCGGTGGATAGAAGTGAGCAGTTCTTC. It codes for CASSPAVDRSEQFF.

The genes are TRBV5-1 and TRBJ2-1; the D is unclear. V lost 3 bases and J 0 bases, leaving 22 bases between the germline ends. From germline, CDR1 is SGHRS and CDR2 YFSETQ. This CDR3 has 19 amino acids. This CDR3 is CASSSPYPPERSSYNEQFF. The CDR3 bases are TGCGCCAGCAGCTCACCCTATCCCCCGGAGCGCAGCTCCTACAATGAGCAGTTCTTC.

This chain links TRBV29-1 with TRBJ1-2; weak D call: TRBD1 (5 bases). The germline CDR1 and CDR2 sequences are SQVTM and ANQGSEA. Trimming stripped 3 bases from V and 6 bases from J, with 14 bases between. The CDR3 is 13 amino acids. The CDR3 sequence: CSVDPGTADGYTF. The CDR3 DNA sequence: TGCAGCGTTGACCCCGGGACGGCGGATGGCTACACCTTC. The full variable domain, with the rest looked up from reference TRBV29-1 and TRBJ1-2, is SAVISQKPSRDICQRGTSLTIQCQVDSQVTMMFWYRQQPGQSLTLIATANQGSEATYESGFVIDKFPISRPNLTFSTLTVSNMSPEDSSIYLCSVDPGTADGYTFGSGTRLTVV.

The chain has TRBV5-1 and TRBJ2-3, with a weak D call TRBD2 (6 bases). CDR1 is SGHRS, CDR2 YFSETQ, per germline. Trimming took off 6 bases at V and 2 bases at J, with 13 bases between the two ends. The CDR3 extends over 14 amino acids. This CDR3 reads CASNPAGITDTQYF. CDR3 nucleotides: TGCGCCAGCAACCCGGCGGGGATCACAGATACGCAGTATTTT.

The gene calls are TRBV5-6 and TRBJ2-7; 8 bases line up with TRBD1. The CDR3 covers 14 residues. Germline V CDR1 and CDR2: SGHDT, YYEEEE. V lost 2 bases and J lost 3; bases outside the gene matches: 4. Written as DNA, the CDR3 is TGTGCCAGCAGCTTACCAGGGGGCGACTACGAGCAGTACTTC. It encodes CASSLPGGDYEQYF.

The rearrangement uses TRBV6-9 and TRBJ2-7, with 12 bases matching TRBD2. Germline trimming cut 4 bases from V and 3 bases from J; bases unmatched to any gene: 1. Germline assignment: CDR1 MNHGY and CDR2 SVAAGI. The CDR3 is made up of 14 amino acids. In DNA, the CDR3 is TGTGCCAGCAGTTCGACTAGCGGGAGCTACGAGCAGTACTTC. Amino acids: CASSSTSGSYEQYF.

The chain employs TRBV11-3 and TRBJ2-3; D not resolved. V lost 8 bases and J lost 2, with 2 bases in between. Germline-derived CDR1 and CDR2 are SGHNT and YENEEA. CDR3 length equals 10 residues. The CDR3 bases are TGTGCCAGCTACACAGATACGCAGTATTTT. Translated: CASYTDTQYF.

J is TRBJ2-1 and V is TRBV7-6; possible D gene TRBD1, 6 bases. V dropped 5 bases and J dropped 5 bases, with 22 bases sitting between them. This CDR3 contains 17 residues. CDR1 and CDR2 from the germline V gene are SGHVS and FNYEAQ. In DNA, the CDR3 is TGTGCCAGCAGCCCAAGTCCGGTGGGGGCCTTAGACAATGAGCAGTTCTTC. Translating gives CASSPSPVGALDNEQFF. The variable domain in full, completed from reference TRBV7-6 and TRBJ2-1, reads GAGVSQSPRYKVTKRGQDVALRCDPISGHVSLYWYRQALGQGPEFLTYFNYEAQQDKSGLPNDRFSAERPEGSISTLTIQRTEQRDSAMYRCASSPSPVGALDNEQFFGPGTRLTVL.

The J gene is TRBJ1-5, the V gene TRBV19, with a possible D match to TRBD1 (6 bases). V shed 5 bases and J shed 3 bases, with 14 bases lying between them. Germline CDR1 reads LNHDA; CDR2 reads SQIVND (reference sequence). The CDR3 length is 15 residues. In DNA, the CDR3 is TGTGCCAGTAGTCCGCAGGGGACCCCCAATCAGCCCCAGCATTTT. Amino acid sequence: CASSPQGTPNQPQHF.

The genes are TRBV7-9 and TRBJ2-3, with 7 nucleotides matching TRBD1. Germline lookup yields CDR1 SEHNR and CDR2 FQNEAQ (reference sequence). The CDR3 extends over 19 amino acids. V was clipped by 1 base and J by 0 bases; unmatched bases: 13. The CDR3 reads CASSLVTGVAPISTDTQYF. CDR3 nucleotides: TGTGCCAGCAGCTTAGTAACAGGGGTAGCGCCTATTAGCACAGATACGCAGTATTTT.